The clone carrying this TCR beta chain was counted many times. The entry originates in a study of T-cell reconstitution after alpha-beta-depleted transplantation in children. Preparation of the TCRbeta library was carried out with unique molecular identifiers. MiXCR, run by TCRdb on the PCR reads, gives a single entry per CDR3 protein. The sample holds 120,000 or so distinct CDR3 sequences, around 10% seen once. V was trimmed by 11 bases and J by 1 base, leaving 11 bases between them. In germline, CDR1 is ENHRY, CDR2 SYGVKD. This CDR3 is 13 amino acids long. The chain couples TRBV10-3 to TRBJ2-2; no clear D gene. The receptor was derived from a human donor who donated a stem cell graft to a child with acute lymphoblastic leukemia. Sequencing used PBMCs from the stem cell graft donor, obtained from the stem cell graft. Written as DNA, the CDR3 is TGTGCCTCTCGGCCCCAGAACACCGGGGAGCTGTTTTTT. Protein product: CASRPQNTGELFF.